The TCR beta chain under discussion was sequenced for a study of blood T cell repertoires in COVID-19. In the original workflow: Quantification of nucleated cells was approximated via reference gene primer amplification. Clones were sequenced by immunoSEQ multiplex PCR, and TCRdb holds only the in-frame ones, with some missing. That table is the source of V, J and clone size, and D and trimming were worked out from the DNA. The data show 45,000 to 65,000 clones, 90% seen once. Sequences were obtained from peripheral blood. This receptor was obtained from a man aged 45 to 65 with acute or convalescent COVID-19.

CDR3 DNA sequence: TGTGCCAGCAGTGAAGCCGGCGGGCATTACGAGGACGAGCAGTACTTC. It specifies CASSEAGGHYEDEQYF. The V gene is TRBV6-1, the J gene TRBJ2-7; D is possibly TRBD2 (5 bases). V shed 0 bases and J shed 5 bases, with 17 bases lying between them. There are 16 residues in the CDR3. Germline loops: CDR1 MNHNS, CDR2 SASEGT.